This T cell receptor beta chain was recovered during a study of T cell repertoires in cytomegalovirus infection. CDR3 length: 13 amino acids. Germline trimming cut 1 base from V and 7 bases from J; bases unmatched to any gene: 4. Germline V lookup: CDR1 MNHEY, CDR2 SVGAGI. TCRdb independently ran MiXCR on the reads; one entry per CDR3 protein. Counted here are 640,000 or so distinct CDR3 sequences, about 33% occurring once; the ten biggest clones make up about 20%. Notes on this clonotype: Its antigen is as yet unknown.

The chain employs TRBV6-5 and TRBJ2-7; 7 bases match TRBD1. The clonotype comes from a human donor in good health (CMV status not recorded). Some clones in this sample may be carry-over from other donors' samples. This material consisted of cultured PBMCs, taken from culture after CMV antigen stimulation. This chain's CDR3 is CASSYLDRSEQYF. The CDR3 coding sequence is TGTGCCAGCAGTTACTTGGACAGGTCTGAGCAGTACTTC.